This TCR beta chain came from a study of T cells in Graves' hyperthyroidism and ophthalmopathy. General observations from the study: Most expanded thyroid clonotypes above 0.001 also appeared in blood.

This clonotype was recorded at least ten times. The antigen remains undetermined. RNA transcripts were the template for amplifying TCR beta CDR3 regions. When the TCR CDR3 underwent first-round RT-PCR, the HTBI primer set was used. TCRdb independently ran MiXCR on the multiplex PCR reads; one entry per CDR3 protein. In the table there are 500,000 to 600,000 distinct CDR3 sequences, over 15% of which are singletons. No progression to ophthalmopathy during 18 months of follow-up defined stable disease. Those patients with uncontrolled infection, other autoimmune disease, pregnancy or lactation were excluded. Using around 10 ml of fresh peripheral blood, PBMCs were prepared. Trimming removed 0 bases from V and 4 bases from J, with 7 bases in between. This CDR3 comprises 13 residues. Germline V lookup: CDR1 SGHRS, CDR2 YFSETQ.

Sequencing input: blood. The chain recombines TRBV5-1 with TRBJ1-2; perhaps TRBD1 as D (5 bases). The clonotype originates from a young woman with Graves' hyperthyroidism. CDR3 nucleotides: TGCGCCAGCAGCTTGGGGGACGGCTATGGCTACACCTTC. Translation gives CASSLGDGYGYTF.